A single T cell receptor beta chain is shown here with its context. Its cognate antigen is unknown. A single record per CDR3 protein comes from TCRdb applying MiXCR to the 5' RACE reads. The data hold over 450,000 distinct CDR3 sequences, with 20% observed a single time. This entry belongs to a study of T-cell memory formation after mild COVID-19. Across the whole study: There were largely donor-specific TCR clusters.

Regarding the study as a whole: Clones shrinking between day 15 and 85 showed a balanced CD4/CD8 split, and those that grew later tilted toward CD4+. Most CD4+ clones that shrank were in CM and EM, while CD8+ ones turned up in EMRA. What remained unconfirmed was the SARS-CoV-2 specificity of second-wave clones peaking on day 37.

In germline, CDR1 is SGDLS, CDR2 YYNGEE. V dropped 0 bases and J dropped 5 bases, with 11 bases sitting between them. This CDR3 comprises 14 residues. Specimen: PBMCs or a T cell subset sorted from them (not recorded which). The chain recombines TRBV9 with TRBJ2-5; TRBD1 is a possible D gene (5 bases). The source of this sequence is an adult woman who had mild COVID-19 (a few samples of this study predate the infection). Cell type and time point are not known. The CDR3 region has the DNA TGTGCCAGCAGCGTAGGTCAGGGTCGGGAGACCCAGTACTTC. Amino acids: CASSVGQGRETQYF.